This is a list of T cell receptor beta chains from one sample in a study of radiotherapy plus CTLA-4 blockade in lung cancer. The protocol was immunoSEQ multiplex PCR, while the TCRdb copy is restricted to in-frame clones and leaves out a portion. The profile shows tens of thousands of clones, about four fifths of them singletons. The source material was peripheral blood, sampled from a patient treated with radiotherapy plus ipilimumab. The receptors here all came from a human donor with non-small cell lung cancer that progressed on radiotherapy plus ipilimumab. Both conserved end residues are part of each CDR3. D genes are given only for firm matches. Size values are once, few and many counts, or a class for expanded clones, and some rows have none.

CDR3nt	CDR3aa	v_gene	abundance	d_gene	len	j_gene
TGCAGTGCTAGCAAGAAGTACGAGCAGTACTTC	CSASKKYEQYF	TRBV20-1	NA	NA	11	TRBJ2-7
TGTGCCAGCAGCTTGGGAGCCTACGAGCAGTACTTC	CASSLGAYEQYF	TRBV5-5	NA	NA	12	TRBJ2-7
TGCGCCAGCAGCAGGACGGAGCAAGAGACCCAGTACTTC	CASSRTEQETQYF	TRBV5-1	NA	NA	13	TRBJ2-5
TGCGCCAGCAGCGTGGACGGGACTAGCGGGGTCCATGAGCAGTTCTTC	CASSVDGTSGVHEQFF	TRBV5-1	NA	TRBD2	16	TRBJ2-1
TGTGCCAGCAGTTTAAGCTGGGAAGGCCCCTACGAGCAGTACTTC	CASSLSWEGPYEQYF	TRBV27	once	NA	15	TRBJ2-7
TGTGCCAGCAGTTTTCGGGTTGCGGGAGATACGCAGTATTTT	CASSFRVAGDTQYF	TRBV4-2	NA	NA	14	TRBJ2-3
TGTGCCATCAGTGAGAGGGGGTCTTCCCGGGAGCTGTTTTTT	CAISERGSSRELFF	TRBV10-3	NA	NA	14	TRBJ2-2
TGTGCCAGTAGGGTCGCGGGGACAGGGAAGAATGAAAAACTGTTTTTT	CASRVAGTGKNEKLFF	TRBV19	once	TRBD1	16	TRBJ1-4
TGTGCCAGCAGTGAAGCGCCGACAGGGGCCTACGAGCAGTACTTC	CASSEAPTGAYEQYF	TRBV2	NA	TRBD1	15	TRBJ2-7
TGTGCCAGCAGTTTCGGGGGGTCCGCCTATGGCTACACCTTC	CASSFGGSAYGYTF	TRBV28	NA	NA	14	TRBJ1-2
TGTGCCAGCAGCTTGGGGGGGCAAGAGACCCAGTACTTC	CASSLGGQETQYF	TRBV5-5	once	NA	13	TRBJ2-5
TGTGCCAGCAGCTTGGGCCCACTAGCGTCAGATACGCAGTATTTT	CASSLGPLASDTQYF	TRBV5-4	NA	TRBD2	15	TRBJ2-3
TGTGCCAGCAGACAAACCTCTCAGGGTGAAGCTTTCTTT	CASRQTSQGEAFF	TRBV7-6	NA	NA	13	TRBJ1-1
TGCGCCAGCAGCCGGGGGGACACCGGGGAGCTGTTTTTT	CASSRGDTGELFF	TRBV4-1	NA	NA	13	TRBJ2-2
TGTGCCAGCAGCCACCCGGGGGTCGCGGGGGGAGAGACCCAGTACTTC	CASSHPGVAGGETQYF	TRBV4-2	NA	TRBD2	16	TRBJ2-5
TGTGCCAGCAGACCGGGACAACTGACCTACGAGCAGTACTTC	CASRPGQLTYEQYF	TRBV27	NA	NA	14	TRBJ2-7
TGTGCCAGCAGCTCACAGGGGGTCAAAAGCTACACCTTC	CASSSQGVKSYTF	TRBV7-9	NA	TRBD1	13	TRBJ1-2
TGTGCCAGTAGCCCCGGACAGGGTCTCTACGAGCAGTACTTC	CASSPGQGLYEQYF	TRBV19	NA	TRBD1	14	TRBJ2-7
TGTGCCAGCAGTGTGTCAGACCCTTACAATGAGCAGTTCTTC	CASSVSDPYNEQFF	TRBV9	NA	NA	14	TRBJ2-1
TGTGCCAGCACCACGGGACAGGGGACGGACGAGCAGTACTTC	CASTTGQGTDEQYF	TRBV6-5	NA	TRBD1	14	TRBJ2-7
TGTGCCAGCAGCGGACTGGGGGGTGAGCAGTTCTTC	CASSGLGGEQFF	TRBV7-9	once	NA	12	TRBJ2-1
TGTGCCAGCAGCCCCCAACAGGGTATACATTCACCCCTCCACTTT	CASSPQQGIHSPLHF	TRBV7-3	NA	NA	15	TRBJ1-6
TGTGCCAGCAGCTTGCCCCCCAGTGTTGGCTACACCTTC	CASSLPPSVGYTF	TRBV5-8	NA	NA	13	TRBJ1-2
TGCAGTGCGGCCGGCACTGAAGCTTTCTTT	CSAAGTEAFF	TRBV20-1	NA	NA	10	TRBJ1-1
TGTGCCAGCTCACCACCCGGGGTGTATGGAAACACCATATATTTT	CASSPPGVYGNTIYF	TRBV18	NA	NA	15	TRBJ1-3
TGTGCCAGCAATGGACATTCAAATCAGCCCCAGCATTTT	CASNGHSNQPQHF	TRBV6-6	NA	NA	13	TRBJ1-5
TGTGCCAGCAGCGTAGGAGGACAGGGATCCGGGGAGCTGTTTTTT	CASSVGGQGSGELFF	TRBV9	NA	TRBD1	15	TRBJ2-2
TGTGCCAGCAGTTATCTGGACAGGGCACATGAAAAACTGTTTTTT	CASSYLDRAHEKLFF	TRBV27	NA	TRBD1	15	TRBJ1-4
TGCAGCGCCGACAGCGTAAACACCGGGGAGCTGTTTTTT	CSADSVNTGELFF	TRBV29-1	NA	NA	13	TRBJ2-2
TGCGCCAGCAGCCTCTGGACTAGCGGGACCTTTAATACGCAGTATTTT	CASSLWTSGTFNTQYF	TRBV5-1	NA	TRBD2	16	TRBJ2-3
TGTGCCAGCTCACCGAACAGCCAGAACACTGAAGCTTTCTTT	CASSPNSQNTEAFF	TRBV18	once	NA	14	TRBJ1-1
TGCGCCAGCAGCTACGGACTAGCGGGAGCCTTAGAGACCCAGTACTTC	CASSYGLAGALETQYF	TRBV5-1	NA	TRBD2	16	TRBJ2-5
TGTGCCGGTAGTATACCCCCCGCGGGGGAGCGAACTGAAGCTTTCTTT	CAGSIPPAGERTEAFF	TRBV19	once	NA	16	TRBJ1-1
TGTGCCAGTAGTATAGGCCTAGCGGGAGGCTCTACGCAGTATTTT	CASSIGLAGGSTQYF	TRBV19	NA	TRBD2	15	TRBJ2-3
TGCGCCAGCAGCTTGGAGGCGGGAACCTACAATGAGCAGTTCTTC	CASSLEAGTYNEQFF	TRBV5-1	NA	NA	15	TRBJ2-1
TGTGCCAGCAGCTTGAGGGCGGGGAGGGGCGGCGGGGAGCTGTTTTTT	CASSLRAGRGGGELFF	TRBV7-2	NA	TRBD2	16	TRBJ2-2
TGTGCCAGCAGTCGGGACGGAAATAATTCACCCCTCCACTTT	CASSRDGNNSPLHF	TRBV2	NA	NA	14	TRBJ1-6
TGTGCCAGCAGTTTCAGGGGTGGGTCAGAGACCCAGTACTTC	CASSFRGGSETQYF	TRBV28	NA	NA	14	TRBJ2-5
TGTGCCAGCTCACCGGACAAGAACTATGGCTACACCTTC	CASSPDKNYGYTF	TRBV18	NA	NA	13	TRBJ1-2
TGTGCTAGCAGCTTAATGAGCGGGCTAGGAAATGAGCAGTTCTTC	CASSLMSGLGNEQFF	TRBV7-7	NA	NA	15	TRBJ2-1
TGTGCCATCAGTGAGTCCGACAGGGCCTACGAGCAGTACTTC	CAISESDRAYEQYF	TRBV10-3	NA	TRBD1	14	TRBJ2-7
TGTGCCACCAGCAGAGTTGGGGGGTTCTACGAGCAGTACTTC	CATSRVGGFYEQYF	TRBV15	NA	NA	14	TRBJ2-7
TGCGCCAGCAGCCAAGAGGTCCTGGGACAGTTGAACACTGAAGCTTTCTTT	CASSQEVLGQLNTEAFF	TRBV4-1	NA	TRBD1	17	TRBJ1-1
TGTGCCAGCAGTGAAGGAGGGTTAAGCTACGAGCAGTACTTC	CASSEGGLSYEQYF	TRBV6-1	NA	NA	14	TRBJ2-7
TGTGCCAGCAGCTTACCCCGGACTAGCGGGGGGGCCACAGATACGCAGTATTTT	CASSLPRTSGGATDTQYF	TRBV13	NA	TRBD2	18	TRBJ2-3
TGCGCCAGCAGCCACTCTACAGGGGGTAGTCGGGAGACCCAGTACTTC	CASSHSTGGSRETQYF	TRBV4-3	NA	TRBD1	16	TRBJ2-5
TGTGCCAGCAGCTTGAATGCGGGTGGGCTCGGAAACGAGCAGTACTTC	CASSLNAGGLGNEQYF	TRBV5-8	NA	NA	16	TRBJ2-7